Below are 11 T cell receptor beta chains sequenced from a single sample in a study of blood T cell repertoires in COVID-19. Using immunoSEQ multiplex PCR, the repertoire was profiled, and TCRdb retains in-frame clones only, with some absent. Here the sample spans about 300,000 clones, about 87% being singletons. The sequencing sample was made of peripheral blood. The receptors derive from a woman younger than 45 who had recovered from COVID-19.

The rearrangement uses TRBV24-1 and TRBJ2-1, with TRBD1 matching 8 bases. V was pared by 3 bases and J by 10 bases, with 7 bases of the junction left unmatched. From germline, CDR1 is KGHDR and CDR2 SFDVKD. The CDR3 is made up of 14 amino acids. The CDR3 coding sequence is TGTGCCACCAGTGATCCCGCAGGGGGCGACGAGCAGTTCTTC. Protein sequence: CATSDPAGGDEQFF.

CDR3 region: CASSQDQAGGLYTGELFF. DNA for the CDR3: TGCGCCAGCAGCCAAGATCAGGCGGGGGGGCTCTACACCGGGGAGCTGTTTTTT. The chain recombines TRBV4-3 with TRBJ2-2; 9 nucleotides match TRBD2. Germline CDR1 is LGHNA and CDR2 is YSLEER. The CDR3 loop spans 18 amino acids. The trim removed 0 bases at V and 3 bases at J, leaving 8 bases unmatched.

This chain joins TRBV24-1 and TRBJ1-1; D gene uncertain. Trimming pared 5 bases from V and 6 bases from J, leaving 12 bases between. Germline loops: CDR1 KGHDR, CDR2 SFDVKD. The CDR3 sequence is 13 residues long. The CDR3 DNA is TGTGCCACCAGTGCCGCGGGGAGGGCTGAAGCTTTCTTT. This gives the protein CATSAAGRAEAFF.

This chain joins TRBV6-5 and TRBJ1-1, with 7 bases identical to TRBD1. The CDR3 covers 14 residues. Per germline, CDR1 MNHEY and CDR2 SVGAGI. J was trimmed by 1 base and V by 3 bases; bases with no gene match: 2. CDR3 in DNA: TGTGCCAGCAGTTATGGGACAGCGAACACTGAAGCTTTCTTT. Protein product: CASSYGTANTEAFF.

The V and J genes are TRBV2 and TRBJ1-1, with 7 bases lining up with TRBD1. The CDR3 sequence is 12 residues long. V lost 9 bases and J lost 1; bases outside the gene matches: 2. Germline assignment: CDR1 SNHLY and CDR2 FYNNEI. CDR3 loop: CARRQGNTEAFF. For the CDR3, the DNA is TGTGCCAGGAGACAGGGGAACACTGAAGCTTTCTTT. Drawing the rest from reference TRBV2 and TRBJ1-1, the complete variable domain is EPEVTQTPSHQVTQMGQEVILRCVPISNHLYFYWYRQILGQKVEFLVSFYNNEISEKSEIFDDQFSVERPDGSNFTLKIRSTKLEDSAMYFCARRQGNTEAFFGQGTRLTVV.

The chain has TRBV19 and TRBJ2-1; 11 nucleotides align to TRBD1. With 4 bases clipped from V and 7 bases from J, the junction kept 9 bases outside the gene matches. The V gene's germline CDR1 is LNHDA and CDR2 SQIVND (reference sequence). This CDR3 spans 16 amino acids. CDR3 region: CASSTMDRGLGNEQFF. CDR3 sequence (DNA): TGTGCCAGTAGTACGATGGACAGGGGGCTGGGGAATGAGCAGTTCTTC. The full variable domain, completed using reference TRBV19 and TRBJ2-1, is DGGITQSPKYLFRKEGQNVTLSCEQNLNHDAMYWYRQDPGQGLRLIYYSQIVNDFQKGDIAEGYSVSREKKESFPLTVTSAQKNPTAFYLCASSTMDRGLGNEQFFGPGTRLTVL.

This clone appeared a few times. The rearrangement joins TRBV5-4 to TRBJ1-6; possible D gene TRBD1, 6 bases. CDR1 is SGHNT, CDR2 YYREEE, per germline (reference sequence). V was cut by 4 bases and J by 9 bases, with 11 bases left in between. This CDR3 region has 13 residues. The CDR3 DNA reads TGTGCCAGCAGCCAAACAGGGTCTTCACCCCTCCACTTT. This sequence encodes CASSQTGSSPLHF.

This rearrangement joins TRBV27 to TRBJ2-7, with D maybe TRBD1 (6 bases). CDR3 length: 14 residues. V shed 4 bases and J shed 0 bases, with 10 bases lying between them. Germline V gene sequence: CDR1 MNHEY, CDR2 SMNVEV (reference sequence). CDR3 loop: CASSSYRASYEQYF. CDR3 bases: TGTGCCAGCAGTTCGTACAGGGCCTCCTACGAGCAGTACTTC.

J is TRBJ1-2 and V is TRBV20-1, with 12 nucleotides matching TRBD1. Per germline, CDR1 DFQATT and CDR2 SNEGSKA (reference sequence). The CDR3 runs to 16 residues. Losses at the gene ends were 3 bases for V and 3 bases for J; bases not matched to a gene: 8. This CDR3 is CSASRAGQGADYGYTF. The CDR3 bases are TGCAGTGCTAGTCGAGCGGGACAGGGGGCCGACTATGGCTACACCTTC.

Here the CDR3 DNA reads TGTGCCAGCAGCCCGGGACTAGGGGGCAATATTGGCTACACCTTC. This encodes CASSPGLGGNIGYTF. The chain combines TRBV11-2 with TRBJ1-2, with 7 nucleotides matching TRBD1. Germline-derived CDR1 and CDR2 are SGHAT and FQNNGV. This CDR3 comprises 15 residues. V lost 5 bases to trimming and J lost 7 bases; unmatched junction nucleotides: 13. Full variable domain (remainder filled in from reference TRBV11-2 and TRBJ1-2): EAGVAQSPRYKIIEKRQSVAFWCNPISGHATLYWYQQILGQGPKLLIQFQNNGVVDDSQLPKDRFSAERLKGVDSTLKIQPAKLEDSAVYLCASSPGLGGNIGYTFGSGTRLTVV.

CDR3 DNA sequence: TGTGCCAGCAGAAGGGACAGCTCCTATAATTCACCCCTCCACTTT. Protein sequence: CASRRDSSYNSPLHF. V gene TRBV6-5 combines with J gene TRBJ1-6, with TRBD1 matching over 7 bases. CDR1 is MNHEY and CDR2 is SVGAGI in the germline V gene. Losses at the gene ends were 6 bases for V and 0 bases for J; bases not matched to a gene: 2. The CDR3 is 15 residues long.